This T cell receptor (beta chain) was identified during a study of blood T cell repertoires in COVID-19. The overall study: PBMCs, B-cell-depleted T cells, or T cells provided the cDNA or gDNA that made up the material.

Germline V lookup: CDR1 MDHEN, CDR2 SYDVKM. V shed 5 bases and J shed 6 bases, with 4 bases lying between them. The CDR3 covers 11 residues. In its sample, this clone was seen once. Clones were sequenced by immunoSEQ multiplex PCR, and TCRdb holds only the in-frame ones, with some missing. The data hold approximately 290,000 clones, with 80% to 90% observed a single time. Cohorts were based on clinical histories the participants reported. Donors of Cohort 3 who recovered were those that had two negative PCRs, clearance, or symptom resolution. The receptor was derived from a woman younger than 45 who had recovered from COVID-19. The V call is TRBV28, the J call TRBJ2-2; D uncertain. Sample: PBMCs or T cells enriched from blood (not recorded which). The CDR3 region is CASSPAGELFF. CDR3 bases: TGTGCCAGCAGTCCAGCCGGGGAGCTGTTTTTT. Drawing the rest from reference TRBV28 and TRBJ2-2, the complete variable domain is DVKVTQSSRYLVKRTGEKVFLECVQDMDHENMFWYRQDPGLGLRLIYFSYDVKMKEKGDIPEGYSVSREKKERFSLILESASTNQTSMYLCASSPAGELFFGEGSRLTVL.